This is a list of T cell receptor beta chains from one sample in a study of T cells in Graves' hyperthyroidism and ophthalmopathy. TCRdb reanalysed the multiplex PCR reads using MiXCR and keeps one entry per CDR3 protein. The sample holds 300,000 to 350,000 distinct CDR3 sequences, approximately 15% seen once. The sequenced sample consisted of blood. Receptor source: a woman aged 25 to 39 with Graves' hyperthyroidism. CDR3s include the opening cysteine and the closing phenylalanine or tryptophan. The D gene is left open where the match is weak. The size of a clone is reported for some rows only, either as once, few or many, or as a class for expanded clones.

>TRBJ1-6|many|-|TRBV7-2
CASSLEGGGHSPLHF
TGTGCCAGCAGCTTAGAGGGGGGAGGGCATTCACCCCTCCACTTT
>TRBJ1-6|many|TRBD1|TRBV20-1
CSARPTGTGVESPLHF
TGCAGTGCTAGGCCCACCGGGACAGGGGTAGAATCACCCCTCCACTTT
>TRBJ2-5|few|TRBD2|TRBV28
CASIAGGRETQYF
TGTGCCAGCATAGCGGGAGGGCGGGAGACCCAGTACTTC
>TRBJ1-5|-|-|TRBV18
CASSPPEAVGQPQHF
TGTGCCAGCTCACCACCGGAGGCAGTCGGTCAGCCCCAGCATTTT
>TRBJ1-2|few|-|TRBV4-1
CASSQSGQVDYGYTF
TGCGCCAGCAGCCAGTCCGGTCAGGTCGACTATGGCTACACCTTC
>TRBJ2-1|many|-|TRBV5-1
CASSHRQVSYNEQFF
TGCGCCAGCAGCCATAGACAGGTCTCCTACAATGAGCAGTTCTTC
>TRBJ1-5|many|-|TRBV7-9
CASSLGGGNQPQHF
TGTGCCAGCAGTTTGGGGGGAGGCAATCAGCCCCAGCATTTT
>TRBJ2-1|once|TRBD2|TRBV7-8
CASSLPGLAGGLYNEQFF
TGTGCCAGCAGCTTACCCGGACTAGCGGGAGGGCTATACAATGAGCAGTTCTTC
>TRBJ2-1|-|-|TRBV20-1
CSVKVRGYEDEQFF
TGCAGTGTAAAAGTCAGGGGATATGAGGATGAGCAGTTCTTC
>TRBJ2-7|-|TRBD2|TRBV27
CASSFTAGGFSEQHF
TGTGCCAGCAGTTTTACGGCGGGAGGGTTTAGCGAGCAGCACTTC
>TRBJ2-5|many|-|TRBV20-1
CSAHPRTQYF
TGCAGTGCCCATCCCCGGACCCAGTACTTC
>TRBJ2-5|-|TRBD2|TRBV10-2
CASSERGLAKETQYF
TGCGCCAGCAGCGAGAGGGGACTAGCGAAAGAGACCCAGTACTTC
>TRBJ2-3|many|-|TRBV12-3/TRBV12-4
CASSPVILSTDTQYF
TGTGCCAGCAGCCCCGTTATTCTGAGCACAGATACGCAGTATTTT
>TRBJ2-2|few|-|TRBV5-1
CASSVDRWGSGELFF
TGCGCCAGCAGCGTCGACCGCTGGGGTTCTGGGGAGCTGTTTTTT
>TRBJ1-4|many|-|TRBV28
CASNPTTNEKLFF
TGTGCCAGCAATCCCACAACTAATGAAAAACTGTTTTTT
>TRBJ1-5|many|-|TRBV7-9
CASSSDGPWQPQHF
TGTGCCAGCAGCTCCGACGGACCCTGGCAGCCCCAGCATTTT
>TRBJ1-4|few|TRBD1|TRBV7-9
CASSGRGTEEEKLFF
TGTGCCAGCAGCGGTAGAGGGACAGAAGAGGAAAAACTGTTTTTT
>TRBJ2-7|many|-|TRBV6-1
CASSLGGRHEQYF
TGTGCCAGCAGCCTAGGGGGACGCCACGAGCAGTACTTC
>TRBJ2-1|-|TRBD1|TRBV5-8
CASSLDRGVYNEQFF
TGTGCCAGCAGCTTGGACAGGGGCGTCTACAATGAGCAGTTCTTC
>TRBJ2-5|-|TRBD1|TRBV3-1
CASSQGDRVQETQYF
TGTGCCAGCAGCCAGGGGGACAGGGTCCAAGAGACCCAGTACTTC
>TRBJ1-4|few|-|TRBV18
CASSPAGGTEKLFF
TGTGCCAGCTCACCCGCCGGGGGTACGGAAAAACTGTTTTTT
>TRBJ2-5|many|-|TRBV7-2
CASTHPSGRETQYF
TGTGCCAGCACCCACCCCTCGGGACGGGAGACCCAGTACTTC
>TRBJ2-3|few|-|TRBV29-1
CSVTDPASDTQYF
TGCAGCGTGACAGACCCTGCCTCAGATACGCAGTATTTT
>TRBJ1-1|many|-|TRBV2
CASTGTENTEAFF
TGTGCCAGCACGGGGACGGAGAACACTGAAGCTTTCTTT
>TRBJ1-1|many|-|TRBV7-2
CASSSSGVNTEAFF
TGTGCCAGCAGCTCCAGCGGGGTGAACACTGAAGCTTTCTTT
>TRBJ2-3|many|TRBD1|TRBV12-3/TRBV12-4
CASSDRVPDTQYF
TGTGCCAGCAGCGACAGGGTGCCAGATACGCAGTATTTT
>TRBJ2-7|-|-|TRBV5-4
CASSLSEDWEQYF
TGTGCCAGCAGCTTATCGGAGGATTGGGAGCAGTACTTC
>TRBJ1-1|few|-|TRBV11-2
CASGTTVLGAFF
TGTGCCAGCGGGACAACCGTCTTGGGAGCTTTCTTT
>TRBJ2-1|-|-|TRBV6-2/TRBV6-3
CASSYVGGLEFF
TGTGCCAGCAGTTATGTGGGAGGTTTGGAGTTCTTC
>TRBJ2-1|few|-|TRBV4-3
CASSQVGDNEQFF
TGCGCCAGCAGCCAAGTGGGGGACAATGAGCAGTTCTTC
>TRBJ2-3|-|TRBD2|TRBV19
CASSSAGASTDTQYF
TGTGCCAGTAGTTCAGCGGGAGCTAGCACAGATACGCAGTATTTT
>TRBJ2-5|-|-|TRBV3-1
CASSQYGDQETQYF
TGTGCCAGCAGCCAATACGGAGATCAAGAGACCCAGTACTTC
>TRBJ1-5|many|-|TRBV28
CASSLVTGVNQPQHF
TGTGCCAGCAGTTTAGTTACCGGCGTGAATCAGCCCCAGCATTTT
>TRBJ2-1|many|TRBD1|TRBV7-2
CASSPAPGQGGENEQFF
TGTGCCAGCAGCCCTGCCCCGGGACAGGGGGGTGAGAATGAGCAGTTCTTC
>TRBJ1-1|once|-|TRBV2
CASSVEFTEAFF
TGTGCCAGCAGTGTGGAGTTCACTGAAGCTTTCTTT
>TRBJ2-4|few|-|TRBV11-2
CGTVKAGIQYF
TGTGGCACGGTCAAGGCTGGCATTCAGTACTTC
>TRBJ1-1|-|-|TRBV14
CASSLARTAEAFF
TGTGCCAGCAGCCTCGCTCGAACCGCTGAAGCTTTCTTT
>TRBJ2-5|few|-|TRBV5-1
CASSFNGVTTWGETQYF
TGCGCCAGCAGCTTCAATGGGGTTACTACGTGGGGAGAGACCCAGTACTTC
>TRBJ2-7|many|TRBD2|TRBV27
CASHRTGTSSYEQYF
TGTGCCAGCCACAGAACCGGGACTAGTTCCTACGAGCAGTACTTC
>TRBJ2-3|few|TRBD2|TRBV7-9
CASSSSGRTDTQYF
TGTGCCAGCAGCTCTAGCGGCCGAACAGATACGCAGTATTTT
>TRBJ2-1|many|TRBD2|TRBV20-1
CSATRYPAGVHGDEQFF
TGCAGTGCTACTCGGTACCCAGCGGGAGTTCACGGGGATGAGCAGTTCTTC
>TRBJ2-3|many|-|TRBV11-2
CASSSGDRVSTDTQYF
TGTGCCAGCAGCTCCGGGGATAGGGTCAGCACAGATACGCAGTATTTT
>TRBJ1-5|few|-|TRBV5-1
CARNHLGQGEPQHF
TGCGCCAGGAACCATTTGGGGCAAGGGGAGCCCCAGCATTTT
>TRBJ2-7|-|TRBD2|TRBV7-9
CASSPGLAGSLKYEQYF
TGTGCCAGCAGCCCGGGACTAGCGGGAAGTCTAAAGTACGAGCAGTACTTC
>TRBJ1-1|-|-|TRBV6-2/TRBV6-3
CASSGVVNTEAFF
TGTGCCAGCAGTGGTGTAGTTAACACTGAAGCTTTCTTT
>TRBJ1-5|many|-|TRBV27
CASSPWAGDNQPQHF
TGTGCCAGCAGCCCCTGGGCAGGGGATAATCAGCCCCAGCATTTT
>TRBJ2-7|many|-|TRBV18
CASSPLWGEGEQYF
TGTGCCAGCTCACCGTTATGGGGGGAAGGCGAGCAGTACTTC
>TRBJ2-2|many|TRBD1|TRBV10-3
CAISESDPGQGAAGELFF
TGTGCCATCAGTGAGTCGGACCCGGGACAGGGGGCCGCCGGGGAGCTGTTTTTT
>TRBJ2-3|once|-|TRBV7-2
CASSLERLAQYF
TGTGCCAGCAGCTTAGAAAGGTTGGCGCAGTATTTT
>TRBJ2-5|few|-|TRBV28
CASSLGGRYQETQYF
TGTGCCAGCAGTTTAGGAGGGAGGTACCAAGAGACCCAGTACTTC
>TRBJ2-3|many|-|TRBV12-3/TRBV12-4
CASTMGLSTDTQYF
TGTGCCAGCACTATGGGACTGAGCACAGATACGCAGTATTTT